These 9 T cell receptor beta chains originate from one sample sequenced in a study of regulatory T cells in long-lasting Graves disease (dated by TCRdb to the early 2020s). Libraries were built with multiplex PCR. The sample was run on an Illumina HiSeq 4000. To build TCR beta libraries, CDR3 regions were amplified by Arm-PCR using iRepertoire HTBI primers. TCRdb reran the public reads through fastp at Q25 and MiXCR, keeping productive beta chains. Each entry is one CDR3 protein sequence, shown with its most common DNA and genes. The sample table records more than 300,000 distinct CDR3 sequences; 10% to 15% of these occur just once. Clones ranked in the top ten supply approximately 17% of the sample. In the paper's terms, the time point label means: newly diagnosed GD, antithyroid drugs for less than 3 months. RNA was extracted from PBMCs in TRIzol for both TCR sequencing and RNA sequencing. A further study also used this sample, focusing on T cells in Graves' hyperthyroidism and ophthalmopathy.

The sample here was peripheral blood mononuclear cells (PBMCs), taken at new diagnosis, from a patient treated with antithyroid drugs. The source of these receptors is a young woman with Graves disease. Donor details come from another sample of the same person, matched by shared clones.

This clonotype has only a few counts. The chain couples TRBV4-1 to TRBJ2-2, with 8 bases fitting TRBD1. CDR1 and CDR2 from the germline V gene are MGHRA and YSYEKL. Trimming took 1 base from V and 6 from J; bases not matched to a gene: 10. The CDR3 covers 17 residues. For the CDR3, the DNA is TGCGCCAGCAGCCAAGGGGTGGGCAGGGGGCGACCCGGGGAGCTGTTTTTT. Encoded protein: CASSQGVGRGRPGELFF.

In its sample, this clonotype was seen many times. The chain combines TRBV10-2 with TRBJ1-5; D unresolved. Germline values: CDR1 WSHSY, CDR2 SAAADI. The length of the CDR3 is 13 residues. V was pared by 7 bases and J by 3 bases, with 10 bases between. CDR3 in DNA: TGCGCCAGCATCGACCATCCCAATCAGCCCCAGCATTTT. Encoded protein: CASIDHPNQPQHF.

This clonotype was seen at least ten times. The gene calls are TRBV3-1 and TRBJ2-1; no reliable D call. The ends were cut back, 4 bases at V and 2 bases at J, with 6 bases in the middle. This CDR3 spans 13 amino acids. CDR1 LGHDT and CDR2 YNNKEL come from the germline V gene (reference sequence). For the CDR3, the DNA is TGTGCCAGCAGCCTTCTACCCTACAATGAGCAGTTCTTC. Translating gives CASSLLPYNEQFF.

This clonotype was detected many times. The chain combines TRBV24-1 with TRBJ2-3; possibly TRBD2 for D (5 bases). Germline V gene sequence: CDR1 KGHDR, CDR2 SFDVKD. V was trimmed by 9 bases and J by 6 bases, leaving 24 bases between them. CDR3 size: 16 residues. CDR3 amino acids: CATSSKGVGSADTQYF. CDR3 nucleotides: TGTGCCACCTCCTCTAAGGGAGTCGGTTCAGCGGATACGCAGTATTTT.

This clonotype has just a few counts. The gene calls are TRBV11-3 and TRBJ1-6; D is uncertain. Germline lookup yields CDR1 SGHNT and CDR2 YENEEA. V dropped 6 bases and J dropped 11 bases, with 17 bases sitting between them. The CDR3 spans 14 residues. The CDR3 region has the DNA TGTGCCAGCAGACTCAGCCGGGCCCCTACACCCCTCCACTTT. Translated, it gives CASRLSRAPTPLHF.

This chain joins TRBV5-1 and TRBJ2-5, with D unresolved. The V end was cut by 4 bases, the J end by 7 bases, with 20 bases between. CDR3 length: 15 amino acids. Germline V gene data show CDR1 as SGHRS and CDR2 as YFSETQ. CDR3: CASSTSLGTRGTQYF. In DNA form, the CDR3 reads TGCGCCAGCAGCACCTCTCTCGGTACAAGAGGGACCCAGTACTTC.

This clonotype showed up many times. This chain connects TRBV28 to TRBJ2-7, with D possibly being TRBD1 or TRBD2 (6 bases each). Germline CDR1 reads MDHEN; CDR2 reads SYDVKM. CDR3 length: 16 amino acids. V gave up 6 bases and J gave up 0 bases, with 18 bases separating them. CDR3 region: CASRSFVGGISYEQYF. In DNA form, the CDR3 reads TGTGCCAGCAGATCTTTTGTAGGGGGGATCTCCTACGAGCAGTACTTC.

CDR3 protein: CASSTYSRGRVNSPLHF. The CDR3 coding sequence is TGTGCCAGTAGTACATACTCACGAGGTCGGGTGAATTCACCCCTCCACTTT. The chain uses TRBV19 and TRBJ1-6; D unresolved. The V gene lost 4 bases and the J gene lost 7 bases, with 20 bases spanning the gap. The V gene's germline CDR1 is LNHDA and CDR2 SQIVND (reference sequence). CDR3 length equals 17 residues.

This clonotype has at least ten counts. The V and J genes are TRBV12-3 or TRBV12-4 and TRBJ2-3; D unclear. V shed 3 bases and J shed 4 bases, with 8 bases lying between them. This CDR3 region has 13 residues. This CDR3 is CASSFGAADTQYF. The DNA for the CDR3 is TGTGCCAGCAGTTTTGGCGCGGCAGATACGCAGTATTTT.